The clone carrying this T cell receptor (beta chain) was seen a single time. Germline V gene sequence: CDR1 SNHLY, CDR2 FYNNEI. This CDR3 region has 11 residues. V was pared by 10 bases and J by 9 bases, with 13 bases between. The repertoire was sequenced with immunoSEQ multiplex PCR; TCRdb's copy has only in-frame clones and lacks some. The table records thousands of clones, about 76% of them present only once. As for time point: proximal margin of the surgical specimen (macroscopically non-inflamed). This specimen belongs to a study of T cell repertoires in ileal Crohn's disease. Turning to the study itself: Patients had a median 7.9-year disease duration, and around 35% were active smokers.

The TCR sequence derives from an adult with Crohn's disease. The specimen was ileal tissue. The chain employs TRBV2 and TRBJ2-1, with TRBD2 as a possible D gene (5 bases). CDR3 protein: CATSTEAEQFF. Written as DNA, the CDR3 is TGTGCCACTAGCACGGAAGCTGAGCAGTTCTTC.